This TCR beta chain was recovered during a study of blood T cell repertoires in COVID-19. Study in general: Acute-phase and convalescent COVID-19 samples originated in the United States, Italy and Spain.

In Cohort 3, a recovered donor had either two negative PCRs, clearance, or symptom resolution. How the authors handled the data: The assay estimated nucleated cells by amplifying reference gene primers. Assay: immunoSEQ multiplex PCR; the TCRdb copy retains only in-frame clones and omits some. The V and J calls and clone size come from that table; D and trimming were worked out from the DNA. Here the sample spans roughly 200,000 clones, roughly 82% being singletons. V lost 3 bases and J lost 8; bases outside the gene matches: 6. This CDR3 contains 13 residues. The germline CDR1 and CDR2 sequences are GTSNPN and SVGIG (reference sequence).

The source of this sequence is a woman aged 25-40 years who had recovered from COVID-19. Source material: PBMCs or T cells enriched from blood (not recorded which). The chain couples TRBV30 to TRBJ1-2, with 10 positions matching TRBD1. The CDR3 DNA reads TGTGCCTGGAGACCAGGACAGGGGGGCGGCTACACCTTC. Translating gives CAWRPGQGGGYTF.